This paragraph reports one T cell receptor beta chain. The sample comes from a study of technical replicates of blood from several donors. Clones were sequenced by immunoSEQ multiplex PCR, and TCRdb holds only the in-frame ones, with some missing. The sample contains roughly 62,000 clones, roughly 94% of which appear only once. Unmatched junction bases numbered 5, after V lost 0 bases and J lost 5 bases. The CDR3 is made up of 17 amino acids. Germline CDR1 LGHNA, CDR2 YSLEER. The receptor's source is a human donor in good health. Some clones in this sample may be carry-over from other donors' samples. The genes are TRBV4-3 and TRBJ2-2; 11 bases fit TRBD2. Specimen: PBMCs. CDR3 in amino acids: CASSQELSGRGTGELFF. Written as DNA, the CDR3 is TGCGCCAGCAGCCAAGAACTTAGCGGGAGGGGTACCGGGGAGCTGTTTTTT.